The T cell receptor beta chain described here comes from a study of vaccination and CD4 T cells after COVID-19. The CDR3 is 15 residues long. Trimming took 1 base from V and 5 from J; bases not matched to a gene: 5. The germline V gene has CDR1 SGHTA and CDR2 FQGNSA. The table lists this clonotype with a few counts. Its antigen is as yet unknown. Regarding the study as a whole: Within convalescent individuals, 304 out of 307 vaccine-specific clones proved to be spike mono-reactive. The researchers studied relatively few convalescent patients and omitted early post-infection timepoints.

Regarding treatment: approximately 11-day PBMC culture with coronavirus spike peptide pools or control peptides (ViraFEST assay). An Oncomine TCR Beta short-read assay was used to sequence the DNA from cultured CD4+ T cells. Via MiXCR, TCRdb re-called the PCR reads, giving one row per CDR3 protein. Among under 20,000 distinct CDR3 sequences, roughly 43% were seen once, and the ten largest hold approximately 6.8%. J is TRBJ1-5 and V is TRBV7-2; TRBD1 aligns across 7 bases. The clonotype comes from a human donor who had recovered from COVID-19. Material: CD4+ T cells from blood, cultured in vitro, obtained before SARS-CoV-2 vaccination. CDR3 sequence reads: CASSLDRGRDQPQHF. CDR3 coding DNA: TGTGCCAGCAGCTTAGATAGGGGGCGAGATCAGCCCCAGCATTTT. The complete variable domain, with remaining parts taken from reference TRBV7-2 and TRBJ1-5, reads GAGVSQSPSNKVTEKGKDVELRCDPISGHTALYWYRQSLGQGLEFLIYFQGNSAPDKSGLPSDRFSAERTGGSVSTLTIQRTQQEDSAVYLCASSLDRGRDQPQHFGDGTRLSIL.